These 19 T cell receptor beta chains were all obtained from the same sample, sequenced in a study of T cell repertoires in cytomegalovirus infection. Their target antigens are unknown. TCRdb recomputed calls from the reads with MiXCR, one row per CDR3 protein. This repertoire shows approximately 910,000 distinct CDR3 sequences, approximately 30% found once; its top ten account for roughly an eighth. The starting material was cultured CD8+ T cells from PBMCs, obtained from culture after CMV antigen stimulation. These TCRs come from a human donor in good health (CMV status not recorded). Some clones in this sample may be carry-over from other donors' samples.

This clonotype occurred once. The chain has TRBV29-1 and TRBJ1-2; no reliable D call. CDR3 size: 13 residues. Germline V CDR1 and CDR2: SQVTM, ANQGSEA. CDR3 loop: CITPGDNTDGYTF. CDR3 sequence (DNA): TGCATCACCCCGGGAGACAATACAGATGGCTACACCTTC.

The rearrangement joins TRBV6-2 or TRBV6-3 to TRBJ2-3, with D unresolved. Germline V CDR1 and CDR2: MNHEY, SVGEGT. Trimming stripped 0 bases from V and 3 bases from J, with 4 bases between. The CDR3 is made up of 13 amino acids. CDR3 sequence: CASSYSITDTQYF. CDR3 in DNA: TGTGCCAGCAGTTACTCGATTACAGATACGCAGTATTTT.

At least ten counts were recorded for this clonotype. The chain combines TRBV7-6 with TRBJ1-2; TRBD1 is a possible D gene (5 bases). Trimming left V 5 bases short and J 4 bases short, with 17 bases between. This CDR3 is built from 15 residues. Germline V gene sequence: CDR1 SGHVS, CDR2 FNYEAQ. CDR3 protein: CASSPRGGEVYGYTF. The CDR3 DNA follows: TGTGCCAGCAGCCCCCGGGGAGGGGAGGTCTATGGCTACACCTTC.

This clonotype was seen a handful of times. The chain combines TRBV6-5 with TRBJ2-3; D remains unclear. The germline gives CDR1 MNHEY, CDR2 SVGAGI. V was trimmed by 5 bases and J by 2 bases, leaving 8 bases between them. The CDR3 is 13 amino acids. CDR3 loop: CASSRTVTDTQYF. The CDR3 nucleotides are TGTGCCAGCAGTAGGACGGTCACAGATACGCAGTATTTT.

The chain's CDR3 is CASSTLDYSNQPQHF. CDR3 bases: TGTGCCAGTAGTACTTTGGACTATAGCAATCAGCCCCAGCATTTT. This chain connects TRBV19 to TRBJ1-5, with unresolved D. The V gene's germline CDR1 is LNHDA and CDR2 SQIVND (reference sequence). V was cut by 4 bases and J by 0 bases, with 10 bases left in between. This CDR3 comprises 15 residues.

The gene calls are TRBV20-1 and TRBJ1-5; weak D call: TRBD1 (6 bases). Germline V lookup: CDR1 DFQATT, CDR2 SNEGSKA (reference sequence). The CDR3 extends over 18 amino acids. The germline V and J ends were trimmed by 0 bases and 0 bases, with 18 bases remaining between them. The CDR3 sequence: CSARDKDSRTYSNQPQHF. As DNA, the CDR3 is TGCAGTGCTAGAGATAAGGACAGCCGAACTTATAGCAATCAGCCCCAGCATTTT.

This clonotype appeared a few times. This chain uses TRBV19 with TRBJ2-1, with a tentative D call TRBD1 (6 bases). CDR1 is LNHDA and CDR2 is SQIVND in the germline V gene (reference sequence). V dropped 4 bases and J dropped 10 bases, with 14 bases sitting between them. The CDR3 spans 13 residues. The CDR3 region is CASSTVQGGEQFF. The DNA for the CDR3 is TGTGCCAGTAGTACGGTACAGGGTGGAGAGCAGTTCTTC. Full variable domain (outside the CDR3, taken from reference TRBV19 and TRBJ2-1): DGGITQSPKYLFRKEGQNVTLSCEQNLNHDAMYWYRQDPGQGLRLIYYSQIVNDFQKGDIAEGYSVSREKKESFPLTVTSAQKNPTAFYLCASSTVQGGEQFFGPGTRLTVL.

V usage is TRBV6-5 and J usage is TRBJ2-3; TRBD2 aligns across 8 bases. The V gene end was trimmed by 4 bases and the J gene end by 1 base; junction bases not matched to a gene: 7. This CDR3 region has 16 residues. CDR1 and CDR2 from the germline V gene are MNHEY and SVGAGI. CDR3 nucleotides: TGTGCCAGCAGTTGGCTTCGGGGGGGGGGCACAGATACGCAGTATTTT. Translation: CASSWLRGGGTDTQYF.

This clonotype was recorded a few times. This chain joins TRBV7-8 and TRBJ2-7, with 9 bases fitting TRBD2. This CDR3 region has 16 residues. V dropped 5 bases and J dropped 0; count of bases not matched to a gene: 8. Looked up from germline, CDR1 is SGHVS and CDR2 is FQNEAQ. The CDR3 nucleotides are TGTGCCAGCAGCCCCAAGTGGACTAGCGACTCCTACGAGCAGTACTTC. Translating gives CASSPKWTSDSYEQYF.

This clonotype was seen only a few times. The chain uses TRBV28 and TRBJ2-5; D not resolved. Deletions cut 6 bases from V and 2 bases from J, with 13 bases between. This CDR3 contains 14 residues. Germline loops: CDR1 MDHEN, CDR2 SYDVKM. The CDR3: CASSRWGSQETQYF. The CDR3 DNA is TGTGCCAGCAGCCGCTGGGGAAGTCAAGAGACCCAGTACTTC.

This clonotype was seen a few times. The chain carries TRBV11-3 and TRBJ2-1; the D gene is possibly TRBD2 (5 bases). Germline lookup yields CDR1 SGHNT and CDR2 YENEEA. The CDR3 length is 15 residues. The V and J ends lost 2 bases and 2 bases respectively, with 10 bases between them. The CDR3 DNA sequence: TGTGCCAGCAGCTTAATGGAGCGGCCCTACAATGAGCAGTTCTTC. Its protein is CASSLMERPYNEQFF.

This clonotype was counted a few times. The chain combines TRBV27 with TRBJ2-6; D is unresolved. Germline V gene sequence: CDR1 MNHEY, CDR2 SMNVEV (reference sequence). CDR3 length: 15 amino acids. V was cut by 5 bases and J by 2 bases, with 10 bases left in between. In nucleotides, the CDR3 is TGTGCCAGCAGTGATCTCGGCACTGGGGCCAACGTCCTGACTTTC. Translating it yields CASSDLGTGANVLTF.

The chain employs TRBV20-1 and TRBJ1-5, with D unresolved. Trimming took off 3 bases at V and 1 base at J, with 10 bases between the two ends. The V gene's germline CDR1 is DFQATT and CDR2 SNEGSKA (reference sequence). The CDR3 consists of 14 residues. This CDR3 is CSARDRPSNQPQHF. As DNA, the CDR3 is TGCAGTGCTAGGGACCGGCCCAGCAATCAGCCCCAGCATTTT.

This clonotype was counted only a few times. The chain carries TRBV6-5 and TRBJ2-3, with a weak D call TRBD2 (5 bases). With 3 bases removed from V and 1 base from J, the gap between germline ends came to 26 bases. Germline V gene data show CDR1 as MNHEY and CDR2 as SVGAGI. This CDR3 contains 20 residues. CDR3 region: CASSYYRLIAPGKGTDTQYF. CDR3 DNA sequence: TGTGCCAGCAGTTATTACCGTCTGATCGCTCCGGGAAAGGGCACAGATACGCAGTATTTT.

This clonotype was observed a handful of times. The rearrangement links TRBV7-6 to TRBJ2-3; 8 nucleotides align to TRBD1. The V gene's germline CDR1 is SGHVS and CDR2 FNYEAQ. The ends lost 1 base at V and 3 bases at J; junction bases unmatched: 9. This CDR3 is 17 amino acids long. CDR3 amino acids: CASSLGTGQKRTDTQYF. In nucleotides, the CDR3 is TGTGCCAGCAGCTTAGGGACAGGGCAGAAGAGGACAGATACGCAGTATTTT.

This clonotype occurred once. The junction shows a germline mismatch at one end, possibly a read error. This CDR3 reads CVSSPRGAGAETQYF. The CDR3 bases are TGTGTCAGCAGTCCACGGGGGGCAGGGGCAGAGACCCAGTACTTC. V is TRBV12-3 or TRBV12-4 and J is TRBJ2-5; a possible D gene is TRBD2 (7 bases). The CDR3 runs 15 residues.

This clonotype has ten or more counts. The CDR3 bases are TGTGCCAGCAGCCCGAGGGAGGGCAATGAGCAGTTCTTC. Translating it yields CASSPREGNEQFF. The rearrangement joins TRBV7-6 to TRBJ2-1; 7 nucleotides align to TRBD2. This CDR3 has 13 amino acids. In germline, CDR1 is SGHVS, CDR2 FNYEAQ. Losses at the gene ends were 5 bases for V and 6 bases for J; bases not matched to a gene: 4.

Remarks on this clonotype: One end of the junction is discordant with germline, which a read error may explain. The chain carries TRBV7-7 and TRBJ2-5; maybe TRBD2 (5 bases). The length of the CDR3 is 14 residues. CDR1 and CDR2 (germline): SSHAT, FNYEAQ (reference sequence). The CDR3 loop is CASSQFTRQETQYF. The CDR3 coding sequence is TGTGCTAGCAGCCAATTCACTAGACAAGAGACCCAGTACTTC. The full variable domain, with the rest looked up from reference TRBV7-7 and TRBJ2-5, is GAGVSQSPRYKVTKRGQDVTLRCDPISSHATLYWYQQALGQGPEFLTYFNYEAQPDKSGLPSDRFSAERPEGSISTLTIQRTEQRDSAMYRCASSQFTRQETQYFGPGTRLLVL.

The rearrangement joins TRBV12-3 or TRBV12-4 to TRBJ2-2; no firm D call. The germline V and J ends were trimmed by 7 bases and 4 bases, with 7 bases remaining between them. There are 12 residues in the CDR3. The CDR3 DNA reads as TGTGCCAGCACGTTCATCACCGGGGAGCTGTTTTTT. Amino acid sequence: CASTFITGELFF.